Listed here are 30 T cell receptor beta chains from one sample, sequenced in a study of T-cell memory formation after mild COVID-19. TCRdb ran MiXCR on the 5' RACE reads and lists one entry per CDR3 protein. The data contain 170,000 or so distinct CDR3 sequences, 30% to 35% of them singletons. Sequences were obtained from PBMCs or a T cell subset sorted from them (not recorded which). Source of these receptors: an adult woman who had mild COVID-19 (a few samples of this study predate the infection). Cell type and time point are not known.

The chain is built from TRBV5-1 and TRBJ2-2; 10 nucleotides line up with TRBD2. The ends lost 0 bases at V and 4 bases at J; junction bases unmatched: 0. The CDR3 covers 15 residues. Germline lookup yields CDR1 SGHRS and CDR2 YFSETQ. CDR3 region: CASSLGLAGTGELFF. In DNA form, the CDR3 reads TGCGCCAGCAGCTTGGGACTAGCGGGCACCGGGGAGCTGTTTTTT.

This clonotype occurred a few times. The V and J genes are TRBV6-5 and TRBJ2-7; D remains ambiguous. The CDR3 covers 14 residues. Germline V gives CDR1 MNHEY, CDR2 SVGAGI. V gave up 8 bases and J gave up 0 bases, with 14 bases separating them. DNA of the CDR3: TGTGCCAGCTCAACCCGACAAGGCTCCTACGAGCAGTACTTC. This translates into CASSTRQGSYEQYF.

This chain joins TRBV15 and TRBJ2-1; no clear D. CDR1 is LNHNV and CDR2 is YYDKDF in the germline V gene (reference sequence). The CDR3 extends over 15 amino acids. V lost 0 bases to trimming and J lost 7 bases, with 13 bases between them. CDR3 nucleotides: TGTGCCACCAGCAGAGATACAGCGTGGGTTAATGAGCAGTTCTTC. Translating it yields CATSRDTAWVNEQFF.

This sequence joins TRBV12-3 or TRBV12-4 and TRBJ2-3; 10 bases map to TRBD1. The junction had 10 bases not matched to a gene; V was cut back by 6 bases and J by 4 bases. The CDR3 sequence is 16 residues long. The CDR3 DNA follows: TGTGCCAGCAGAAAACGGACAGGGGGATTTGCAGATACGCAGTATTTT. Translating gives CASRKRTGGFADTQYF.

There are a few counts of this clonotype. The rearrangement uses TRBV7-9 and TRBJ2-7, with 8 nucleotides matching TRBD1. The germline gives CDR1 SEHNR, CDR2 FQNEAQ (reference sequence). With 6 bases clipped from V and 3 bases from J, the junction kept 1 base outside the gene matches. The CDR3 runs 12 residues. The CDR3 spells CASRDRGYEQYF. The CDR3 DNA is TGTGCCAGCAGAGACAGGGGCTACGAGCAGTACTTC.

The chain uses TRBV6-6 and TRBJ2-3; 10 bases align to TRBD2. After removal of 5 bases from V and 1 base from J, the junction contained 3 bases not matched to a gene. The CDR3 totals 15 residues. Germline V gives CDR1 MNHNY, CDR2 SVGAGI (reference sequence). The CDR3 coding sequence is TGTGCCAGCAGTGACGGACTAGCGGGCACAGATACGCAGTATTTT. Encoded protein: CASSDGLAGTDTQYF.

A few counts support this clonotype. This chain uses TRBV20-1 with TRBJ2-6, with TRBD2 matching over 7 bases. V shed 6 bases and J 3 bases; nucleotides not matched to a gene: 5. Germline V gene sequence: CDR1 DFQATT, CDR2 SNEGSKA (reference sequence). This CDR3 has 14 amino acids. CDR3 in amino acids: CSAPAGVGANVLTF. The CDR3 DNA reads TGCAGTGCGCCCGCGGGGGTTGGGGCCAACGTCCTGACTTTC.

This clonotype has just a few counts. The V call is TRBV10-3, the J call TRBJ2-1; 7 bases line up with TRBD1. The trim removed 6 bases at V and 5 bases at J, leaving 10 bases unmatched. The CDR3 length is 15 residues. CDR1 ENHRY and CDR2 SYGVKD come from the germline V gene. CDR3 coding DNA: TGTGCCATCAGCCCTCGAGGGGGACAGAACAATGAGCAGTTCTTC. Translation gives CAISPRGGQNNEQFF.

This chain joins TRBV5-1 and TRBJ1-1, with D uncertain. Trimming took 0 bases from V and 4 from J, leaving 19 bases between them. CDR1 SGHRS and CDR2 YFSETQ come from the germline V gene. The CDR3 contains 17 residues. CDR3 region: CASSLGSVGGLSTEAFF. The CDR3 DNA is TGCGCCAGCAGCTTGGGGTCGGTAGGAGGGTTGAGCACTGAAGCTTTCTTT.

This clonotype is deemed medium-sized. The V and J genes are TRBV12-3 or TRBV12-4 and TRBJ2-2; tentatively, D is TRBD1 (6 bases). The ends were cut back, 3 bases at V and 1 base at J, with 6 bases in the middle. This CDR3 comprises 14 residues. CDR3 residues: CASSLGQNTGELFF. CDR3 in DNA: TGTGCCAGCAGTTTGGGACAGAACACCGGGGAGCTGTTTTTT.

V is TRBV20-1 and J is TRBJ2-3, with 7 bases lining up with TRBD2. The V gene end was trimmed by 3 bases and the J gene end by 2 bases; junction bases not matched to a gene: 11. This CDR3 has 16 amino acids. Germline-derived CDR1 and CDR2 are DFQATT and SNEGSKA (reference sequence). The CDR3: CSASNLAGDSTDTQYF. The CDR3, as DNA: TGCAGTGCTAGTAACCTCGCGGGGGACTCCACAGATACGCAGTATTTT.

This clonotype was detected only a few times. The chain combines TRBV5-1 with TRBJ2-4; the match to TRBD1 covers 7 bases. V shed 2 bases and J 6 bases; nucleotides not matched to a gene: 5. Germline V gene sequence: CDR1 SGHRS, CDR2 YFSETQ. CDR3 length: 14 amino acids. DNA of the CDR3: TGCGCCAGCAGCTTCAGGGGGACGGGAAACATTCAGTACTTC. Its protein product is CASSFRGTGNIQYF.

In its sample, this clonotype was seen a few times. The chain employs TRBV7-2 and TRBJ1-2, with D maybe TRBD1 (6 bases). The V and J ends lost 2 bases and 5 bases respectively, with 21 bases between them. Germline V lookup: CDR1 SGHTA, CDR2 FQGNSA. The CDR3 is made up of 17 amino acids. The CDR3 DNA reads TGTGCCAGCAGCTTACGTTTCGCCCCGGACAGTCCATATGGCTACACCTTC. Translating it yields CASSLRFAPDSPYGYTF.

This clonotype appeared many times. The chain couples TRBV7-9 to TRBJ1-1; D unclear. Germline V lookup: CDR1 SEHNR, CDR2 FQNEAQ (reference sequence). CDR3 length equals 14 residues. With 2 bases removed from V and 1 base from J, the gap between germline ends came to 8 bases. CDR3 DNA: TGTGCCAGCAGCTTAAACGGCCGGAACACTGAAGCTTTCTTT. It codes for CASSLNGRNTEAFF.

V usage is TRBV30 and J usage is TRBJ2-7; 9 nucleotides align to TRBD1. The germline V gene encodes CDR1 GTSNPN and CDR2 SVGIG (reference sequence). CDR3 size: 12 residues. V shed 5 bases and J 6 bases; nucleotides not matched to a gene: 5. The CDR3, as DNA: TGTGCCTGGGGACAGGGGCCCCGCGAGCAGTACTTC. It yields the protein CAWGQGPREQYF.

The CDR3 here is CASSSGLAGFHEQFF. As DNA, the CDR3 is TGTGCCAGCAGCTCGGGACTAGCGGGGTTCCATGAGCAGTTCTTC. The genes are TRBV5-6 and TRBJ2-1; 13 nucleotides match TRBD2. Trimming removed 3 bases from V and 8 bases from J; junction bases left unmatched: 5. The CDR3 consists of 15 residues. Germline CDR1 SGHDT, CDR2 YYEEEE. Full variable domain (rest looked up from reference TRBV5-6 and TRBJ2-1): DAGVTQSPTHLIKTRGQQVTLRCSPKSGHDTVSWYQQALGQGPQFIFQYYEEEERQRGNFPDRFSGHQFPNYSSELNVNALLLGDSALYLCASSSGLAGFHEQFFGPGTRLTVL.

This clonotype was observed once. The chain employs TRBV4-2 and TRBJ2-7; 9 positions agree with TRBD1. The CDR3 totals 15 residues. V shed 4 bases, J shed 3 bases, and the junction held 7 bases outside the gene matches. The germline gives CDR1 LGHNA, CDR2 YNFKEQ. CDR3 DNA: TGTGCCAGCAGCCCGCGTCGGACAGGGGACTACGAGCAGTACTTC. Translation: CASSPRRTGDYEQYF.

This clonotype showed up many times. The J gene is TRBJ2-4, the V gene TRBV5-1, with TRBD1 matching 9 bases. This CDR3 is built from 16 residues. V was clipped by 0 bases and J by 6 bases; unmatched bases: 7. CDR1 SGHRS and CDR2 YFSETQ come from the germline V gene. CDR3 nucleotide sequence: TGCGCCAGCAGCTTGGATGGTACAGGGGGCGGAAACATTCAGTACTTC. It yields the protein CASSLDGTGGGNIQYF.

This clonotype occurred once. The V gene is TRBV7-8, the J gene TRBJ2-3; TRBD2 might be the D (6 bases). V dropped 10 bases and J dropped 6 bases, with 14 bases sitting between them. The CDR3 loop spans 12 amino acids. Germline CDR1 SGHVS, CDR2 FQNEAQ. The CDR3 bases are TGTGCCACCCAAGCGAGCGGGGATACGCAGTATTTT. It encodes CATQASGDTQYF.

This clonotype has only a few counts. The CDR3 sequence is CATSRDVGRDLADTQYF. The CDR3 DNA is TGTGCCACCAGCAGAGATGTTGGGCGGGATCTCGCAGATACGCAGTATTTT. The chain has TRBV15 and TRBJ2-3, with a weak D call TRBD2 (6 bases). Trimming took off 0 bases at V and 4 bases at J, with 17 bases between the two ends. CDR1 and CDR2 from the germline V gene are LNHNV and YYDKDF (reference sequence). The CDR3 has 17 residues. The variable domain in full, with the rest retrieved from reference TRBV15 and TRBJ2-3, is DAMVIQNPRYQVTQFGKPVTLSCSQTLNHNVMYWYQQKSSQAPKLLFHYYDKDFNNEADTPDNFQSRRPNTSFCFLDIRSPGLGDTAMYLCATSRDVGRDLADTQYFGPGTRLTVL.

The chain carries TRBV12-3 or TRBV12-4 and TRBJ1-1; D not certain. Deletions cut 6 bases from V and 1 base from J, with 21 bases between. This CDR3 has 17 residues. CDR3 nucleotide sequence: TGTGCCAGCAGAACTACCGAGAGGGTTGAAGGGAACACTGAAGCTTTCTTT. It encodes CASRTTERVEGNTEAFF.

In its sample, this clonotype was seen a few times. This sequence joins TRBV7-3 and TRBJ2-3; D not resolved. Germline loops: CDR1 SGHTA, CDR2 FQGTGA. The CDR3 length is 13 residues. Trimming removed 4 bases at V and 5 bases at J, with 10 bases between. CDR3 sequence reads: CASSYREGDTQYF. The CDR3, as DNA: TGTGCCAGCAGCTATAGGGAAGGAGATACGCAGTATTTT.

This clonotype was recorded a few times. V gene TRBV6-5 combines with J gene TRBJ1-2; D not certain. The V end lost 0 bases, the J end lost 6 bases, and 8 bases lay between the germline ends. Germline V gene data show CDR1 as MNHEY and CDR2 as SVGAGI. The CDR3 runs to 13 residues. The CDR3 loop reads CASSYSTVNGYTF. The CDR3 coding sequence is TGTGCCAGCAGTTACTCGACGGTAAATGGCTACACCTTC.

This clonotype appeared a few times. This sequence joins TRBV10-3 and TRBJ2-7; 12 nucleotides line up with TRBD2. From germline, CDR1 is ENHRY and CDR2 SYGVKD. Germline trimming cut 8 bases from V and 5 bases from J; bases unmatched to any gene: 13. This CDR3 region has 16 residues. CDR3 protein: CAIAGKASGRADEQYF. The DNA of the CDR3 is TGTGCCATCGCCGGTAAGGCTAGCGGGAGGGCAGACGAGCAGTACTTC.

The rearrangement uses TRBV20-1 and TRBJ1-2; the D is unclear. Trimming removed 1 base from V and 4 bases from J, with 19 bases in between. CDR3 length: 16 residues. Germline V gene data show CDR1 as DFQATT and CDR2 as SNEGSKA (reference sequence). CDR3 coding DNA: TGCAGTGCTAGAGTTCCACCCAGCGGACCATTCTATGGCTACACCTTC. It codes for CSARVPPSGPFYGYTF.

CDR3 DNA sequence: TGTGCCAGCAGTACCGGGACTAGCGGGGCAGATACGCAGTATTTT. As protein: CASSTGTSGADTQYF. The V and J genes are TRBV6-2 or TRBV6-3 and TRBJ2-3; 13 positions agree with TRBD2. Germline trimming cut 5 bases from V and 4 bases from J; bases unmatched to any gene: 3. CDR1 and CDR2 (germline): MNHEY, SVGEGT. The CDR3 contains 15 residues.

This clonotype occurred a few times. With a much larger clone just one base away, this may be a read error. The chain has TRBV24-1 and TRBJ2-3, with D unresolved. The CDR3 has 11 amino acids. Germline lookup yields CDR1 KGHDR and CDR2 SFDVKD. Trimming cost V 5 bases and J 2 bases, with 1 base left between them. CDR3 loop: CATSATDTQYF. The CDR3 coding sequence is TGTGCCACCAGTGCCACAGATACGCAGTATTTT.

This clonotype was observed at least ten times. The gene calls are TRBV20-1 and TRBJ2-7; D might be TRBD1 or TRBD2, each matching 5 bases. The CDR3 length is 13 residues. Per germline, CDR1 DFQATT and CDR2 SNEGSKA (reference sequence). Trimming took 4 bases from V and 3 from J, leaving 13 bases between them. The CDR3, as DNA: TGCAGTGCTACGGGACGCAACCACTACGAGCAGTACTTC. Its translation is CSATGRNHYEQYF.

The rearrangement joins TRBV27 to TRBJ1-2; D is perhaps TRBD1 (6 bases). The CDR3 is made up of 15 amino acids. The V gene lost 3 bases and the J gene lost 2 bases, with 13 bases spanning the gap. The germline CDR1 and CDR2 sequences are MNHEY and SMNVEV (reference sequence). DNA of the CDR3: TGTGCCAGCAGTTTTGCAAGGGGGTACAACTATGGCTACACCTTC. This translates into CASSFARGYNYGYTF.

This clonotype was found a few times. The rearrangement uses TRBV6-2 or TRBV6-3 and TRBJ2-7; D is perhaps TRBD2 (6 bases). The V and J ends lost 6 bases and 2 bases respectively, with 14 bases between them. This CDR3 contains 14 residues. The germline CDR1 and CDR2 sequences are MNHEY and SVGEGT. CDR3: CASSPDLATYEQYF. The DNA for the CDR3 is TGTGCCAGCAGCCCAGACCTAGCGACCTACGAGCAGTACTTC.